These 32 T cell receptor beta chains share one sample of origin, sequenced in a study of blood T cell repertoires in COVID-19. The repertoire was sequenced with immunoSEQ multiplex PCR; TCRdb's copy has only in-frame clones and lacks some. The repertoire has about 75,000 clones, 87% of them found once; the top ten carry roughly 6.1%. The specimen sequenced was peripheral blood. These receptors all come from a woman in her forties or fifties with acute or convalescent COVID-19.

There are a few counts of this clone. The rearrangement joins TRBV3-1 (or the pseudogene TRBV3-2) to TRBJ1-2; no clear D gene. Trimming took 6 bases from V and 0 from J, leaving 8 bases between them. Germline V CDR1 and CDR2: LGHDT, YNNKEL (reference sequence). This CDR3 has 13 residues. CDR3 in DNA: TGTGCCAGCAGTCCGACAACTAACTATGGCTACACCTTC. Protein product: CASSPTTNYGYTF.

This rearrangement joins TRBV12-3 or TRBV12-4 to TRBJ2-7; D unresolved. The V gene lost 3 bases and the J gene lost 3 bases, with 6 bases spanning the gap. There are 12 residues in the CDR3. The CDR3 region has the DNA TGTGCCAGCAGTTTTCACGGCTACGAGCAGTACTTC. Translating gives CASSFHGYEQYF.

This clone was counted a single time. This chain joins TRBV28 and TRBJ1-6, with D unclear. V was pared by 6 bases and J by 3 bases, with 12 bases between. CDR3 length equals 15 residues. Germline V CDR1 and CDR2: MDHEN, SYDVKM. The CDR3 spells CASSHMADYNSPLHF. Written as DNA, the CDR3 is TGTGCCAGCAGCCACATGGCGGACTATAATTCACCCCTCCACTTT.

This sequence joins TRBV5-4 and TRBJ1-3; D perhaps matches TRBD1 (6 bases). This CDR3 region has 15 residues. Per germline, CDR1 SGHNT and CDR2 YYREEE (reference sequence). V was clipped by 3 bases and J by 0 bases, with 10 bases between them. The CDR3 loop is CASSSDSFSGNTIYF. CDR3 DNA: TGTGCCAGCAGCTCGGACAGTTTCTCTGGAAACACCATATATTTT.

This chain connects TRBV3-1 (or the pseudogene TRBV3-2) to TRBJ2-2; tentatively, D is TRBD2 (7 bases). V gave up 5 bases and J gave up 5 bases, with 18 bases separating them. CDR1 is LGHDT, CDR2 YNNKEL, per germline (reference sequence). CDR3 length: 16 amino acids. CDR3 in amino acids: CASSIAPGGTTGELFF. The CDR3 DNA sequence: TGTGCCAGCAGCATCGCCCCGGGGGGCACGACCGGGGAGCTGTTTTTT.

The gene calls are TRBV6-5 and TRBJ2-5; 11 bases agree with TRBD2. This CDR3 spans 14 amino acids. V was clipped by 3 bases and J by 13 bases; unmatched bases: 10. The germline gives CDR1 MNHEY, CDR2 SVGAGI. DNA of the CDR3: TGTGCCAGCAGTTATGGGCGACTAGCGGGGAATTTGTACTTC. Translated: CASSYGRLAGNLYF.

The V gene is TRBV6-2 or TRBV6-3, the J gene TRBJ1-4, with D hard to call. V shed 5 bases and J shed 8 bases, with 15 bases lying between them. Germline V gene data show CDR1 as MNHEY and CDR2 as SVGEGT. The CDR3 runs 14 residues. The CDR3 bases are TGTGCCAGCAGTGGGCTATCCCGGAAGGAAAAACTGTTTTTT. Protein: CASSGLSRKEKLFF.

The chain recombines TRBV7-9 with TRBJ1-4, with 7 bases that match TRBD1. The CDR3 runs to 16 residues. The germline V gene has CDR1 SEHNR and CDR2 FQNEAQ (reference sequence). With V trimmed by 5 bases and J by 5 bases, 11 bases remained unmatched. The CDR3 is CASSEGFGTVNEKLFF. CDR3 nucleotide sequence: TGTGCCAGCAGCGAGGGGTTCGGGACAGTCAATGAAAAACTGTTTTTT.

V and J are TRBV5-5 and TRBJ2-1; a possible D gene is TRBD1 (5 bases). CDR1 and CDR2 from the germline V gene are SGHKS and YYEKEE (reference sequence). The CDR3 length is 15 residues. Trimming took 2 bases from V and 4 from J, leaving 13 bases between them. The CDR3 region has the DNA TGTGCCAGCAGCTTCGACAGTCACGGATACAATGAGCAGTTCTTC. Residues: CASSFDSHGYNEQFF.

The CDR3 coding sequence is TGTGCCTGGAGTGGGGGACAGGGCAATGAAAAACTGTTTTTT. Its translation is CAWSGGQGNEKLFF. The J gene is TRBJ1-4, the V gene TRBV30, with TRBD1 matching over 9 bases. The CDR3 spans 14 residues. J was trimmed by 5 bases and V by 1 base; bases with no gene match: 2. Germline CDR1 and CDR2: GTSNPN and SVGIG (reference sequence).

CDR3 sequence (DNA): TGTGCCACCAGCAGAGGACTAGCGGGAGCGTACAATGAGCAGTTCTTC. It is translated as CATSRGLAGAYNEQFF. This chain joins TRBV15 and TRBJ2-1; 12 bases map to TRBD2. Germline CDR1 and CDR2: LNHNV and YYDKDF (reference sequence). J gave up 4 bases and V 1 base, and 2 bases lay outside the gene matches. This CDR3 region has 16 residues.

V gene TRBV2 combines with J gene TRBJ1-5; TRBD1 matches at 9 bases. Per germline, CDR1 SNHLY and CDR2 FYNNEI. The CDR3 runs to 15 residues. Germline trimming cut 6 bases from V and 7 bases from J; bases unmatched to any gene: 10. CDR3 sequence (DNA): TGTGCCAGCAGGGCACCGGGACAGGGCTTGCAGCCCCAGCATTTT. This sequence encodes CASRAPGQGLQPQHF.

The rearrangement joins TRBV5-6 to TRBJ2-3; the D gene is possibly TRBD2 (5 bases). Germline assignment: CDR1 SGHDT and CDR2 YYEEEE. The CDR3 is made up of 17 amino acids. The V end was cut by 0 bases, the J end by 1 base, with 15 bases between. For the CDR3, the DNA is TGTGCCAGCAGCTTGGTAGCAGCGGTTGATGGCACAGATACGCAGTATTTT. Translated, it gives CASSLVAAVDGTDTQYF.

This chain connects TRBV5-8 to TRBJ2-3; no clear D. The germline V gene encodes CDR1 SGHTS and CDR2 YDEGEE. V lost 5 bases and J 4 bases, leaving 17 bases between the germline ends. The CDR3 runs 15 residues. Here the CDR3 DNA reads TGTGCCAGCAGATCGGCCCTTGGGCGCGCAGATACGCAGTATTTT. It codes for CASRSALGRADTQYF.

The gene calls are TRBV11-2 and TRBJ2-3; D might be TRBD1 (6 bases). The CDR3 runs to 14 residues. CDR1 and CDR2 from the germline V gene are SGHAT and FQNNGV. Trimming removed 1 base at V and 5 bases at J, with 10 bases between. The chain's CDR3 is CASSLAFRGDTQYF. CDR3 in DNA: TGTGCCAGCAGCTTAGCCTTCAGGGGAGATACGCAGTATTTT.

J is TRBJ2-1 and V is TRBV19; D may be TRBD2 (6 bases). This CDR3 spans 13 amino acids. The germline gives CDR1 LNHDA, CDR2 SQIVND (reference sequence). The V end lost 8 bases, the J end lost 10 bases, and 18 bases lay between the germline ends. The CDR3 sequence is CASGGLGPKEQFF. The CDR3 bases are TGTGCCAGTGGGGGACTGGGCCCAAAAGAGCAGTTCTTC.

This clone showed up just a few times. This chain links TRBV25-1 with TRBJ1-3; no reliable D call. Germline lookup yields CDR1 MGHDK and CDR2 SYGVNS. V was pared by 6 bases and J by 3 bases, with 9 bases between. There are 13 residues in the CDR3. Written as DNA, the CDR3 is TGTGCCAGCAGCGGACTCGGTGGAAACACCATATATTTT. Protein: CASSGLGGNTIYF.

The chain links TRBV25-1 to TRBJ1-2; 9 nucleotides align to TRBD1. Germline assignment: CDR1 MGHDK and CDR2 SYGVNS. Trimming took 6 bases from V and 5 from J; bases not matched to a gene: 7. The CDR3 loop spans 14 amino acids. The CDR3 loop reads CASRLGTGQYGYTF. CDR3 DNA sequence: TGTGCCAGCAGATTAGGGACAGGGCAATATGGCTACACCTTC.

The chain recombines TRBV6-5 with TRBJ2-1; the D is unclear. Trimming took off 7 bases at V and 8 bases at J, with 15 bases between the two ends. CDR3 length: 13 residues. Looked up from germline, CDR1 is MNHEY and CDR2 is SVGAGI. The CDR3 here is CASTNPRRDEQFF. The CDR3, as DNA: TGTGCCAGCACCAACCCACGCCGGGATGAGCAGTTCTTC.

The J gene is TRBJ2-7, the V gene TRBV4-2; TRBD2 agrees at 9 bases. The junction had 7 bases not matched to a gene; V was cut back by 3 bases and J by 7 bases. CDR1 and CDR2 (germline): LGHNA, YNFKEQ. This CDR3 has 14 residues. The CDR3 sequence: CASSQWREGREQYF. CDR3 DNA: TGTGCCAGCAGCCAGTGGCGGGAGGGCCGGGAGCAGTACTTC.

The rearrangement links TRBV5-1 to TRBJ1-3; D unresolved. There are 14 residues in the CDR3. Trimming removed 0 bases from V and 4 bases from J, with 8 bases in between. Germline V CDR1 and CDR2: SGHRS, YFSETQ. CDR3 bases: TGCGCCAGCAGCTTGGACGGTTCGGGAAACACCATATATTTT. It is translated as CASSLDGSGNTIYF.

V and J are TRBV7-8 and TRBJ2-2; D may be TRBD2 (6 bases). The V gene's germline CDR1 is SGHVS and CDR2 FQNEAQ. V was trimmed by 10 bases and J by 0 bases, leaving 12 bases between them. This CDR3 has 14 amino acids. CDR3 nucleotides: TGTGCCATACTTCGGGAGACGAACACCGGGGAGCTGTTTTTT. This translates into CAILRETNTGELFF.

The CDR3 reads CASTPQTGMSRGYTF. For the CDR3, the DNA is TGTGCCAGCACCCCCCAGACAGGGATGAGTCGTGGCTACACCTTC. The gene calls are TRBV6-5 and TRBJ1-2, with 7 bases lining up with TRBD1. Trimming took 7 bases from V and 7 from J; bases not matched to a gene: 15. From germline, CDR1 is MNHEY and CDR2 SVGAGI. The CDR3 runs to 15 residues.

The chain has TRBV27 and TRBJ2-1; 12 positions match TRBD2. With 0 bases clipped from V and 10 bases from J, the junction kept 1 base outside the gene matches. Germline V gene data show CDR1 as MNHEY and CDR2 as SMNVEV (reference sequence). The CDR3 covers 14 residues. The chain's CDR3 is CASSLSTSGGEQFF. The CDR3 coding sequence is TGTGCCAGCAGTTTATCAACTAGCGGGGGGGAGCAGTTCTTC.

Here the CDR3 reads CASSRKGLSYNEQFF. CDR3 bases: TGTGCCAGCAGTCGAAAGGGACTCTCCTACAATGAGCAGTTCTTC. The V and J genes are TRBV7-9 and TRBJ2-1; perhaps TRBD2 as D (6 bases). Per the germline V gene, CDR1 is SEHNR and CDR2 is FQNEAQ (reference sequence). The CDR3 spans 15 residues. Deletions cut 6 bases from V and 0 bases from J, with 12 bases between.

The chain carries TRBV5-1 and TRBJ2-6; no reliable D call. The germline V and J ends were trimmed by 4 bases and 0 bases, with 5 bases remaining between them. The CDR3 has 14 residues. The germline V gene encodes CDR1 SGHRS and CDR2 YFSETQ. Written as DNA, the CDR3 is TGCGCCAGCAGCGGCATCTCTGGGGCCAACGTCCTGACTTTC. Its protein product is CASSGISGANVLTF. Drawing the rest from reference TRBV5-1 and TRBJ2-6, the complete variable domain is KAGVTQTPRYLIKTRGQQVTLSCSPISGHRSVSWYQQTPGQGLQFLFEYFSETQRNKGNFPGRFSGRQFSNSRSEMNVSTLELGDSALYLCASSGISGANVLTFGAGSRLTVL.

The V and J genes are TRBV7-9 and TRBJ1-1; D remains ambiguous. This CDR3 spans 14 amino acids. The V end lost 5 bases, the J end lost 0 bases, and 10 bases lay between the germline ends. Germline V gene data show CDR1 as SEHNR and CDR2 as FQNEAQ (reference sequence). The CDR3 DNA sequence: TGTGCCAGCAGCGCGGGGATGCTGAACACTGAAGCTTTCTTT. Its translation is CASSAGMLNTEAFF.

The chain combines TRBV6-1 with TRBJ2-3; TRBD2 matches 10 bases. CDR3 length: 15 amino acids. Germline CDR1 and CDR2: MNHNS and SASEGT. V lost 6 bases to trimming and J lost 2 bases; unmatched junction nucleotides: 5. CDR3 protein: CASSLLAGVTDTQYF. The CDR3 DNA reads as TGTGCCAGCAGCCTTCTAGCGGGGGTCACAGATACGCAGTATTTT.

The chain links TRBV19 to TRBJ2-4; 14 nucleotides agree with TRBD2. Per germline, CDR1 LNHDA and CDR2 SQIVND (reference sequence). Trimming took 5 bases from V and 0 from J; bases not matched to a gene: 9. The CDR3 spans 19 residues. The CDR3 nucleotides are TGTGCCAGTAGTGCGGGACTAGCGGGAGCGACCGAAGCCAAAAACATTCAGTACTTC. It is translated as CASSAGLAGATEAKNIQYF.

The DNA for the CDR3 is TGCAGTGCTAGTGGACAATCGGATCAGCCCCAGCATTTT. Protein product: CSASGQSDQPQHF. The chain is built from TRBV20-1 and TRBJ1-5; maybe TRBD1 (5 bases). The CDR3 is made up of 13 amino acids. The germline CDR1 and CDR2 sequences are DFQATT and SNEGSKA (reference sequence). The ends were cut back, 3 bases at V and 5 bases at J, with 11 bases in the middle.

The chain recombines TRBV6-5 with TRBJ1-4, with 10 bases aligning to TRBD1. With 5 bases clipped from V and 7 bases from J, the junction kept 1 base outside the gene matches. Germline V gene data show CDR1 as MNHEY and CDR2 as SVGAGI. CDR3 length: 13 residues. The chain's CDR3 is CASSRDRGEKLFF. CDR3 nucleotides: TGTGCCAGCAGTCGGGACAGGGGTGAAAAACTGTTTTTT.

This chain connects TRBV9 to TRBJ2-1; 9 nucleotides line up with TRBD2. The CDR3 sequence is 16 residues long. V was pared by 1 base and J by 6 bases, with 8 bases of the junction left unmatched. The germline gives CDR1 SGDLS, CDR2 YYNGEE. CDR3 sequence reads: CASSVMPSGTLNEQFF. The DNA of the CDR3 is TGTGCCAGCAGCGTAATGCCTAGCGGGACTCTCAATGAGCAGTTCTTC.